This T cell receptor (beta chain) came from a study of identifying expanded T cells in peripheral blood. General observations from the study: Approximately two-week clone count variance significantly increased as total template count grew. Technical replicates showed roughly 1.2 changed clones; about two weeks about 16.4; four weeks 19.

The CDR3 runs 13 residues. Germline lookup yields CDR1 MNHEY and CDR2 SVGAGI. After removal of 7 bases from V and 6 bases from J, the junction contained 5 bases not matched to a gene. This clone was counted once. Its antigen remains unknown. During the collection period, no donor immune events like infections were recorded. Only in-frame clones appear in the TCRdb table, and some are missing; sequencing was by immunoSEQ multiplex PCR. This table has 95,000 to 150,000 clones, over 65% appearing once. The gene calls are TRBV6-5 and TRBJ1-1; TRBD1 matches at 10 bases. The TCR was taken from a person aged 18-70 years in good health. Material for sequencing was blood. The CDR3 sequence is CASMRQGAAEAFF. The CDR3 DNA reads TGTGCCAGCATGAGACAGGGGGCGGCTGAAGCTTTCTTT.